Shown below are 10 T cell receptor beta chains from a single sample sequenced in a study of metastatic and nonmetastatic thyroid tumors (TCRdb year 2020). No patient had received any treatment before thyroid surgery. The library was built by means of PCR. The instrument was an Illumina HiSeq 4000. Clones were called with MiXCR by TCRdb after fastp trimmed the public reads at Q25, and only in-frame beta chains were retained. Across this sample there are 12,000 or so clones, with roughly a third seen only once. The ten largest clones add up to 10% to 15% of the sample. What was sequenced was tumor tissue. These receptors came from a female donor with papillary thyroid cancer or a benign thyroid nodule (not recorded which). Some clones in this sample may be carry-over from other donors' samples.

In regard to this clone: Mismatch with germline at one junction end may stem from a read error. V and J are TRBV7-8 and TRBJ2-7; D gene uncertain. CDR1 is SGHVS, CDR2 FQNEAQ, per germline. The CDR3 runs 14 residues. This CDR3 is CVSSAIQSSDEQYF. For the CDR3, the DNA is TGTGTCAGCAGCGCAATCCAATCTAGTGACGAGCAGTACTTC.

This clone was found a few times. The chain combines TRBV24-1 with TRBJ2-5, with TRBD2 as a possible D gene (6 bases). This CDR3 comprises 15 residues. V was trimmed by 3 bases and J by 4 bases, leaving 14 bases between them. In germline, CDR1 is KGHDR, CDR2 SFDVKD. The CDR3 coding sequence is TGTGCCACCAGTGATGCGTTTAGCGGACTAGAGACCCAGTACTTC. Protein product: CATSDAFSGLETQYF.

A note on this clone: Germline is not matched at one junction end, which may reflect a read error. In the same sample, other DNA sequences code for this CDR3. J is TRBJ2-7 and V is TRBV10-3, with D maybe TRBD1 (6 bases). The CDR3 spans 14 residues. Germline lookup yields CDR1 ENHRY and CDR2 SYGVKD. The CDR3 DNA reads TGTGCCATCAGTGACGGTACAGGGCGCGACGAACAGTACTTC. Encoded protein: CAISDGTGRDEQYF.

V gene TRBV9 combines with J gene TRBJ2-7; D may be TRBD2 (6 bases). V lost 0 bases, J lost 3 bases, and 13 bases lay in between. From germline, CDR1 is SGDLS and CDR2 YYNGEE. This CDR3 region has 15 residues. The CDR3 here is CASSVDGGTNYEQYF. The CDR3 DNA follows: TGTGCCAGCAGCGTAGATGGAGGGACGAACTACGAGCAGTACTTC.

By sample share, this clone is medium-sized. The chain joins TRBV12-3 or TRBV12-4 to TRBJ2-1; a weak D match, TRBD2 (7 bases). This CDR3 has 15 residues. The V gene lost 3 bases and the J gene lost 4 bases, with 13 bases spanning the gap. The CDR3 loop is CASSFGEGVYNEQFF. CDR3 DNA sequence: TGTGCCAGCAGTTTTGGGGAGGGGGTATACAATGAGCAGTTCTTC.

By share of the sample, this clone is medium-sized. The genes are TRBV27 and TRBJ2-3; tentative D call: TRBD2 (7 bases). This CDR3 region has 15 residues. The ends were cut back, 7 bases at V and 5 bases at J, with 19 bases in the middle. Germline CDR1 is MNHEY and CDR2 is SMNVEV (reference sequence). CDR3 residues: CASMSEGGLGDTQYF. The DNA for the CDR3 is TGTGCCAGCATGTCGGAGGGGGGGTTGGGAGATACGCAGTATTTT.

This clone has more than one count but fewer than ten. This chain links TRBV15 with TRBJ1-2; D is unresolved. The V gene lost 0 bases and the J gene lost 13 bases, with 12 bases spanning the gap. This CDR3 is built from 12 residues. The germline CDR1 and CDR2 sequences are LNHNV and YYDKDF (reference sequence). The CDR3 protein is CATSRDTRVGTF. The CDR3 nucleotides are TGTGCCACCAGCAGAGACACTAGGGTGGGCACCTTC.

By proportion, this clone is medium-sized. Other nucleotide sequences from this sample produce the same CDR3. The V call is TRBV29-1, the J call TRBJ2-7, with 16 bases that match TRBD2. CDR3 size: 18 residues. V trimming: 6 bases; J trimming: 3 bases; junction bases outside the gene matches: 14. CDR1 and CDR2 from the germline V gene are SQVTM and ANQGSEA. CDR3 region: CSVVLAWGLAGGGYEQYF. The DNA of the CDR3 is TGCAGCGTGGTACTAGCTTGGGGACTAGCGGGAGGGGGCTACGAGCAGTACTTC.

This clone was picked up a small number of times. V and J are TRBV5-6 and TRBJ2-5; D possibly corresponds to TRBD2 (6 bases). This CDR3 comprises 15 residues. Germline CDR1 and CDR2: SGHDT and YYEEEE. V lost 0 bases and J lost 4, with 13 bases in between. CDR3 nucleotides: TGTGCCAGCAGCTTGGCGGGGGATGTAGGAGAGACCCAGTACTTC. This codes for CASSLAGDVGETQYF.

In its sample, this clone was seen a few times. One end of the junction varies from germline; a read error may be responsible. This chain uses TRBV19 with TRBJ1-2; D perhaps matches TRBD1 (6 bases). The CDR3 has 13 residues. Germline V CDR1 and CDR2: LNHDA, SQIVND (reference sequence). CDR3 sequence reads: CTSSWTANYGYTF. For the CDR3, the DNA is TGTACCAGTAGTTGGACAGCTAACTATGGCTACACCTTC.